The 17 T cell receptor beta chains below come from one sample, sequenced in a study of CD8 T cells in ankylosing spondylitis. In TCRdb, the 5' RACE reads were re-called with MiXCR into one record per CDR3 protein. The table lists about 340,000 distinct CDR3 sequences, 20% to 25% of them singletons, with about an eighth in the top ten. The sample was blood, either unsorted or a sorted T cell fraction (not recorded which). The source is a male donor with ankylosing spondylitis or in good health (not recorded which).

The chain is built from TRBV4-2 and TRBJ2-1, with D unresolved. CDR3 length: 15 residues. V lost 3 bases and J 5 bases, leaving 14 bases between the germline ends. Germline values: CDR1 LGHNA, CDR2 YNFKEQ. This chain's CDR3 is CASSHNLRSDNEQFF. The CDR3 DNA reads as TGTGCCAGCAGCCACAATCTACGCTCGGACAATGAGCAGTTCTTC.

The chain links TRBV7-9 to TRBJ2-5; D is ambiguous. V was clipped by 2 bases and J by 3 bases, with 13 bases between them. Germline V gives CDR1 SEHNR, CDR2 FQNEAQ (reference sequence). There are 15 residues in the CDR3. The CDR3 nucleotides are TGTGCCAGCAGCTTACCGTTGGGCAGCAAAGAGACCCAGTACTTC. The encoded protein is CASSLPLGSKETQYF.

The chain joins TRBV27 to TRBJ2-1; TRBD2 might be the D (7 bases). Trimming took 2 bases from V and 2 from J, leaving 19 bases between them. The length of the CDR3 is 18 residues. CDR1 is MNHEY, CDR2 SMNVEV, per germline (reference sequence). The chain's CDR3 is CASSLRWGGTRAYNEQFF. For the CDR3, the DNA is TGTGCCAGCAGTTTAAGGTGGGGGGGCACCCGCGCCTACAATGAGCAGTTCTTC.

This clonotype appeared a few times. The chain carries TRBV2 and TRBJ2-1, with 11 bases aligning to TRBD2. Germline values: CDR1 SNHLY, CDR2 FYNNEI. V shed 6 bases and J 8 bases; nucleotides not matched to a gene: 15. The CDR3 runs 17 residues. CDR3 nucleotides: TGTGCCAGCAGCGAACCCCCTCTAGCGGGGGGTTCCGATGAGCAGTTCTTC. Protein product: CASSEPPLAGGSDEQFF.

This clonotype appeared a few times. The CDR3 here is CASTKTLSYNEQFF. The CDR3 DNA sequence: TGTGCCAGCACCAAGACTCTCTCCTACAATGAGCAGTTCTTC. The rearrangement joins TRBV12-3 or TRBV12-4 to TRBJ2-1; D not resolved. This CDR3 is 14 amino acids long. V dropped 7 bases and J dropped 0 bases, with 10 bases sitting between them.

The table lists this clonotype with a few counts. The chain uses TRBV27 and TRBJ2-2; 9 nucleotides match TRBD2. The germline V gene encodes CDR1 MNHEY and CDR2 SMNVEV (reference sequence). The V segment lost 6 bases and the J segment 0 bases; nucleotides outside the gene matches: 11. The CDR3 loop spans 18 amino acids. The CDR3 loop is CASSPQERGAANTGELFF. Written as DNA, the CDR3 is TGTGCCAGCAGCCCCCAAGAGCGGGGGGCCGCGAACACCGGGGAGCTGTTTTTT.

This clonotype was seen just once. The V gene is TRBV27, the J gene TRBJ1-5, with D maybe TRBD1 (6 bases). V dropped 2 bases and J dropped 5 bases, with 10 bases sitting between them. This CDR3 has 14 residues. Germline CDR1 reads MNHEY; CDR2 reads SMNVEV (reference sequence). CDR3 protein: CASSLGKGDQPQHF. CDR3 bases: TGTGCCAGCAGTTTAGGGAAGGGGGATCAGCCCCAGCATTTT.

The CDR3 reads CASSQGGGATYNEQFF. CDR3 DNA sequence: TGTGCCAGCAGCCAAGGGGGCGGGGCCACCTACAATGAGCAGTTCTTC. The gene calls are TRBV3-1 and TRBJ2-1, with TRBD2 as a possible D gene (6 bases). Germline V gene sequence: CDR1 LGHDT, CDR2 YNNKEL (reference sequence). The CDR3 is made up of 16 amino acids. V lost 1 base and J lost 2, with 12 bases in between.

This clonotype came up a few times. The chain recombines TRBV29-1 with TRBJ2-7, with D perhaps matching TRBD1 (5 bases). The germline V and J ends were trimmed by 2 bases and 0 bases, with 8 bases remaining between them. This CDR3 region has 13 residues. Per the germline V gene, CDR1 is SQVTM and CDR2 is ANQGSEA. CDR3 protein: CSVEKGNSYEQYF. In nucleotides, the CDR3 is TGCAGCGTTGAAAAGGGGAACTCCTACGAGCAGTACTTC.

The chain uses TRBV6-1 and TRBJ2-1; 8 positions agree with TRBD2. Germline V gene sequence: CDR1 MNHNS, CDR2 SASEGT. V lost 4 bases to trimming and J lost 1 base; unmatched junction nucleotides: 6. The CDR3 is 16 amino acids. CDR3 DNA sequence: TGTGCCAGCAGTGCCGGACTAGCTCTGTCCTACAATGAGCAGTTCTTC. It translates to CASSAGLALSYNEQFF.

This clonotype appeared many times. The chain combines TRBV29-1 with TRBJ1-1; D possibly corresponds to TRBD1 (5 bases). This CDR3 region has 12 residues. Germline V gene lookup returns CDR1 SQVTM and CDR2 ANQGSEA. V lost 4 bases and J lost 3, with 9 bases in between. CDR3 DNA: TGCAGCGTTGGGGGCCGATACACTGAAGCTTTCTTT. Protein sequence: CSVGGRYTEAFF. The variable domain in full, completed from reference TRBV29-1 and TRBJ1-1, reads SAVISQKPSRDICQRGTSLTIQCQVDSQVTMMFWYRQQPGQSLTLIATANQGSEATYESGFVIDKFPISRPNLTFSTLTVSNMSPEDSSIYLCSVGGRYTEAFFGQGTRLTVV.

The chain has TRBV7-2 and TRBJ2-7; no definite D call. Looked up from germline, CDR1 is SGHTA and CDR2 is FQGNSA. Between the trimmed V and J ends, which lost 4 bases and 4 bases, there was a span of 14 bases. There are 14 residues in the CDR3. The chain's CDR3 is CASSSVGSVYEQYF. CDR3 bases: TGTGCCAGCAGCTCGGTAGGCAGCGTTTACGAGCAGTACTTC. Full variable domain (remainder filled in from reference TRBV7-2 and TRBJ2-7): GAGVSQSPSNKVTEKGKDVELRCDPISGHTALYWYRQSLGQGLEFLIYFQGNSAPDKSGLPSDRFSAERTGGSVSTLTIQRTQQEDSAVYLCASSSVGSVYEQYFGPGTRLTVT.

This chain uses TRBV6-5 with TRBJ2-3; no clear D gene. Trimming pared 0 bases from V and 9 bases from J, leaving 4 bases between. CDR1 is MNHEY and CDR2 is SVGAGI in the germline V gene. The CDR3 loop spans 11 amino acids. The CDR3 spells CASSYSRTQYF. Here the CDR3 DNA reads TGTGCCAGCAGTTACTCCAGGACGCAGTATTTT.

This clonotype appeared a few times. V and J are TRBV24-1 and TRBJ2-7; D is possibly TRBD1 (7 bases). The germline CDR1 and CDR2 sequences are KGHDR and SFDVKD. The CDR3 length is 14 residues. The germline V and J ends were trimmed by 9 bases and 7 bases, with 21 bases remaining between them. CDR3 loop: CATAAGVAGGEQYF. The DNA for the CDR3 is TGTGCCACCGCGGCCGGTGTGGCAGGGGGGGAGCAGTACTTC.

The V gene is TRBV29-1, the J gene TRBJ2-2; D is unclear. Trimming stripped 7 bases from V and 0 bases from J, with 9 bases between. There are 13 residues in the CDR3. The germline V gene has CDR1 SQVTM and CDR2 ANQGSEA. CDR3 sequence reads: CSATASNTGELFF. The CDR3 nucleotides are TGCAGCGCTACAGCTTCGAACACCGGGGAGCTGTTTTTT.

This clonotype was counted a few times. The J gene is TRBJ1-2, the V gene TRBV4-2; D possibly corresponds to TRBD1 (5 bases). Trimming left V 0 bases short and J 2 bases short, with 7 bases between. The CDR3 has 14 residues. Germline-derived CDR1 and CDR2 are LGHNA and YNFKEQ. The CDR3 protein is CASSQEDSNYGYTF. The CDR3 DNA is TGTGCCAGCAGCCAAGAAGACAGCAACTATGGCTACACCTTC.

This clonotype appeared many times. The chain has TRBV12-3 or TRBV12-4 and TRBJ2-2; 8 bases are shared with TRBD2. The CDR3 runs to 15 residues. V dropped 1 base and J dropped 8; count of bases not matched to a gene: 6. This chain's CDR3 is CASSLVLAVMGELFF. CDR3 bases: TGTGCCAGCAGTTTAGTACTAGCGGTAATGGGGGAGCTGTTTTTT.